This T cell receptor (beta chain) was obtained from a study of T cell repertoires in cytomegalovirus infection. Study-level information: Both recently identified HLA-C-restricted and well-studied HLA-B-restricted CMV epitopes were used in the study. Findings and limits, study-wide: The study found HLA-C-restricted CMV-specific TCR beta clonotypes dominating the ex vivo response.

CDR3 length: 14 residues. V was clipped by 5 bases and J by 3 bases, with 13 bases between them. Germline CDR1 and CDR2: LNHDA and SQIVND (reference sequence). A few counts support this clonotype. Its antigen is not identified. MiXCR, applied by TCRdb to the reads, yields one record per CDR3 protein. The sample lists hundreds of thousands of distinct CDR3 sequences, about 33% occurring once. This sequence joins TRBV19 and TRBJ1-1, with a possible D match to TRBD1 (6 bases). The source was cultured PBMCs, collected from culture after CMV antigen stimulation. This sequence originates from a human donor in good health (CMV status not recorded). Some clones in this sample may be carry-over from other donors' samples. The CDR3 DNA is TGTGCCAGTAGTCCACGGGGGGCCTACACTGAAGCTTTCTTT. Its protein product is CASSPRGAYTEAFF.